The 11 T cell receptor beta chains below all came from one sample that was sequenced in a study of technical replicates of blood from several donors. Clones were read by immunoSEQ multiplex PCR, and TCRdb kept only the in-frame ones, dropping some. The table lists tens of thousands of clones, 90% to 95% of them singletons. Sequenced input: T cells isolated from PBMCs. The source is a human donor in good health.

The chain joins TRBV9 to TRBJ1-1, with 8 bases aligning to TRBD1. J was trimmed by 4 bases and V by 3 bases; bases with no gene match: 5. The CDR3 contains 14 residues. The germline V gene encodes CDR1 SGDLS and CDR2 YYNGEE. For the CDR3, the DNA is TGTGCCAGCAGCGGGACAGGGTTAAGCACTGAAGCTTTCTTT. Translated: CASSGTGLSTEAFF.

The chain uses TRBV7-2 and TRBJ2-7; D perhaps matches TRBD1 (6 bases). Germline V lookup: CDR1 SGHTA, CDR2 FQGNSA. The CDR3 is made up of 14 amino acids. Trimming took off 5 bases at V and 2 bases at J, with 13 bases between the two ends. The CDR3 region is CASSHGQPTYEQYF. CDR3 bases: TGTGCCAGCAGCCATGGACAGCCGACCTACGAGCAGTACTTC.

The V call is TRBV27, the J call TRBJ2-7; 7 positions match TRBD1. Germline lookup yields CDR1 MNHEY and CDR2 SMNVEV (reference sequence). The CDR3 runs 12 residues. V was pared by 6 bases and J by 3 bases, with 2 bases of the junction left unmatched. The CDR3 region has the DNA TGTGCCAGCAGCAGACAGGGCTACGAGCAGTACTTC. Its translation is CASSRQGYEQYF.

The rearrangement links TRBV27 to TRBJ2-3; no clear D. Deletions cut 0 bases from V and 4 bases from J, with 5 bases between. Per the germline V gene, CDR1 is MNHEY and CDR2 is SMNVEV (reference sequence). This CDR3 region has 13 residues. The CDR3 loop is CASSLSSPDTQYF. In DNA form, the CDR3 reads TGTGCCAGCAGTTTATCTAGCCCAGATACGCAGTATTTT.

V and J are TRBV15 and TRBJ2-1, with 11 bases matching TRBD2. There are 15 residues in the CDR3. After removal of 2 bases from V and 10 bases from J, the junction contained 7 bases not matched to a gene. Germline CDR1 and CDR2: LNHNV and YYDKDF (reference sequence). CDR3 residues: CATSRLAGGQGEQFF. CDR3 sequence (DNA): TGTGCCACCAGCAGACTAGCGGGAGGTCAGGGGGAGCAGTTCTTC.

This chain uses TRBV18 with TRBJ2-3; 11 nucleotides agree with TRBD2. The CDR3 covers 15 residues. In germline, CDR1 is KGHSH, CDR2 LQKENI. V trimming: 2 bases; J trimming: 9 bases; junction bases outside the gene matches: 7. The CDR3 DNA follows: TGTGCCAGCTCACCAGCGACTAGCGGGGTAAAGACGCAGTATTTT. It specifies CASSPATSGVKTQYF.

The chain links TRBV9 to TRBJ2-2, with D hard to call. This CDR3 has 13 amino acids. Between the trimmed V and J ends, which lost 0 bases and 4 bases, there was a span of 4 bases. From germline, CDR1 is SGDLS and CDR2 YYNGEE. The CDR3 DNA sequence: TGTGCCAGCAGCGTAGGCAGCACCGGGGAGCTGTTTTTT. Protein sequence: CASSVGSTGELFF.

V and J are TRBV27 and TRBJ1-2; D gene ambiguous. Trimming took 3 bases from V and 4 from J, leaving 12 bases between them. The CDR3 covers 14 residues. Germline assignment: CDR1 MNHEY and CDR2 SMNVEV (reference sequence). The CDR3 sequence: CASSFTGGFYGYTF. The DNA of the CDR3 is TGTGCCAGCAGTTTTACGGGAGGCTTCTATGGCTACACCTTC.

The rearrangement joins TRBV6-5 to TRBJ2-2, with a possible D match to TRBD1 (5 bases). The CDR3 runs to 15 residues. Germline V gene lookup returns CDR1 MNHEY and CDR2 SVGAGI. Trimming removed 2 bases from V and 1 base from J, with 8 bases in between. CDR3 nucleotides: TGTGCCAGCAGTTACGTCAGGGAGAACACCGGGGAGCTGTTTTTT. As protein: CASSYVRENTGELFF.

V gene TRBV28 combines with J gene TRBJ1-2; possibly TRBD1 for D (5 bases). The germline V gene encodes CDR1 MDHEN and CDR2 SYDVKM. The V and J ends lost 5 bases and 5 bases respectively, with 18 bases between them. The CDR3 has 15 amino acids. The CDR3 spells CASSLPGDFGYGYTF. CDR3 DNA sequence: TGTGCCAGCAGTCTCCCCGGGGACTTCGGGTATGGCTACACCTTC.

The genes are TRBV4-3 and TRBJ2-7; 13 nucleotides align to TRBD2. The CDR3 is 16 residues long. The V gene end was trimmed by 4 bases and the J gene end by 3 bases; junction bases not matched to a gene: 6. Germline lookup yields CDR1 LGHNA and CDR2 YSLEER. CDR3 amino acids: CASSRGLAGMNYEQYF. CDR3 DNA: TGCGCCAGCAGCCGGGGACTAGCGGGAATGAACTACGAGCAGTACTTC.